This T cell receptor (beta chain) was observed in a study of CD8+ T cells in alopecia areata. The CDR3 consists of 12 residues. Germline CDR1 and CDR2: GTSNPN and SVGIG (reference sequence). V dropped 0 bases and J dropped 7 bases, with 8 bases sitting between them. Treatment defined: oral pan-JAK inhibitor, 5-10 mg twice daily. cDNA prepared by RNA extraction and subsequent reverse transcription served as the template for sequencing. Assay used: immunoSEQ multiplex PCR; TCRdb lists only in-frame clones, some missing. The sample includes nearly 95,000 clones, 60% to 80% of them seen just once. This TCR was recovered from a human donor with alopecia areata. Here the sequenced sample was CD8+ T cells sorted from blood, taken between weeks 44 and 45, from a patient treated with tofacitinib. The V call is TRBV30, the J call TRBJ2-3, with D unclear. DNA for the CDR3: TGTGCCTGGAGTGTAGCCTTGAATACGCAGTATTTT. Its translation is CAWSVALNTQYF. Complete variable domain (other parts from reference TRBV30 and TRBJ2-3): SQTIHQWPATLVQPVGSPLSLECTVEGTSNPNLYWYRQAAGRGLQLLFYSVGIGQISSEVPQNLSASRPQDRQFILSSKKLLLSDSGFYLCAWSVALNTQYFGPGTRLTVL.